This T cell receptor beta chain stems from a study of cytomegalovirus exposure and HLA in healthy donors (dated by TCRdb to 2016 to 2017). For the study in its entirety: In an earlier analysis of under 600 of the donors, 250 to 300 Gb of sequence data and 90 million to 120 million unique TCR beta sequences from roughly 200 million T cells were reported. In a later analysis, previously published TCR beta repertoires from 666 donors were re-analyzed and high-resolution HLA genotyping was added so that TCR occurrence patterns could be studied. About five DR-DQ haplotypes were treated as single units for association and clustering because of strong linkage in the cohort. An early release covering about 600 HLA-typed donors comprised approximately 290 gigabases of sequencing data and some 79 million unique TCR sequences. To predict cytomegalovirus infection status, the study brought together high-throughput TCR immunosequencing, statistical association of individual TCRs with disease status, and machine learning. The study was designed to test whether signatures of past pathogen exposure could be identified by cataloging public T cell receptors. Donor age, sex, ethnicity and CMV serostatus were compiled alongside the repertoire data. Among the roughly 400 genotyped donors, under 90% belonged to the genetic ancestry cluster associated with self-reported Caucasian donors. HLA typing covered class I and class II loci at four-digit resolution. The number of typed donors differed by locus: about 629-630 for A, B, C, DRB1 and DQB1; some 500 for DQA1; approximately 600 for DPA1; and around 450 for DPB1. Along with the roughly 700-subject first cohort, a separate validation cohort of approximately 110 different subjects was used. Among 300 to 500 genotyped donors of the cohort, an average of roughly 230,000 unique TCR beta nucleotide sequences was sequenced per donor, of which about 18% were non-productive. In a later genetic analysis, genome-wide SNP genotypes for about three fifths of the roughly 670 donors were used, and that subset was treated as a discovery cohort. Using immunosequencing, the study profiled T cell repertoires from 500 to 800 subjects and related those repertoires to cytomegalovirus serostatus. All discovery cohort repertoires had been generated on a single sequencing platform. Rather than using new phenotypic data, the later analysis identified candidate immune exposures from TCR beta sequences and from how often those sequences occurred across donors. An earlier analysis of fewer than 750 of the donors used high-throughput TCR beta sequencing to judge whether each TCR beta V gene segment behaved as functional or pseudogenic.

On this clone itself: There is no known antigen for this receptor. Base qualities are not recorded, but no much larger clone differs from it by a single base.

The cohort was made up of 500 to 800 healthy bone marrow donors. At the time of sampling, every cohort member was nominally healthy, though immune exposures that went unrecorded were likely present. The donor was CMV seronegative and belonged to the group of 380 or so seronegative cohort members. Every donor gave a peripheral blood sample, and the peripheral blood mononuclear cells from that sample were used for TCR beta sequencing. Genomic DNA was extracted from the blood cell samples with the Qiagen DNeasy Blood Extraction Kit. Preparation of the library involved the immunoSEQ multiplex PCR assay. For the multiplex PCR, a mixture combining 60 forward primers for TCR Vbeta segments and 13 reverse primers for TCR Jbeta segments was used. The CDR3 region of rearranged TCR beta genes was amplified from genomic DNA with a multiplex PCR assay. On the Illumina HiSeq System, the amplified TCR beta libraries were sequenced as 87-base-pair reads. Per the authors' processing: Across the 670 or so repertoires, a later analysis counted about 81 million unique TCR beta chains, around 11 million of which were shared by at least two donors. Raw reads were error-corrected and collapsed into unique sequences with a nearest-neighbor algorithm that merged closely related sequences to remove PCR and sequencing errors. V, D and J gene segments were assigned by aligning CDR3 sequences to IMGT reference sequences. Each retained sequence needed at least a six-nucleotide match to both a V gene segment and a J gene segment. Rearrangements were classified as productive when the CDR3 lacked stop codons and remained in frame with V and J, and all other rearrangements were classified as non-productive. CDR3 was defined by IMGT convention, running from the second conserved V-encoded cysteine to the conserved J-encoded phenylalanine. Sequences without an unambiguous match to a single V gene segment were excluded from the earlier analysis of approximately 560 of the donors. An earlier analysis of several hundred of the donors called V segments functional above 56.7% productive rearrangements and segregating when the between-donor standard deviation exceeded 5%. To diagnose cytomegalovirus status from the catalog of TCR beta chain sequences, a statistical classification framework was built. A later analysis assigned V and J genes by comparing TCR nucleotide sequences with IMGT/GENE-DB human TR gene sequences. The TCRdist pipeline was used in a later analysis to assign CDR3 sequences and most-parsimonious VDJ recombination scenarios. In a later analysis, each TCR beta chain was defined by its CDR3 amino acid sequence together with its V-gene family, and reads lacking a unique V-gene family were excluded. To address suspected cross-contamination and a sequencing artifact, a later analysis removed approximately 600 highly shared, low-generation-probability nucleotide sequences. For each public chain, a later analysis derived a clonal expansion index from normalized ranks of inferred template counts within each repertoire. In a later analysis, generation probabilities were computed using a VDJ recombination model fitted to out-of-frame rearrangements, and the results were checked against IGoR. A later analysis scored TCR-TCR, TCR-HLA and TCR-CMV co-occurrence with hypergeometric tests, applying a repertoire-size bias correction to TCR pairs. A later analysis estimated false discovery rates by permuting HLA or CMV assignments 20 times. In a later analysis, co-occurring TCRs were grouped using DBSCAN, with TCRdist sequence similarity added in when clustering inside HLA-allele-positive subsets. For co-occurrence clustering, repertoires with fewer than 30,000 or more than 120,000 public chains were excluded, along with 5 or 6 repertoires with anomalous nucleotide sharing. In its TCRdb copy, this immuneACCESS table keeps in-frame sequences only and misses some clones. Where compared with another copy, unresolved V genes explain less than half of these, and the others have no known cause. V and J calls and clone size are those listed in that table; D and trimming were worked out from the DNA. The sample table lists about 130,000 clones, 60% to 80% of them with a count of one. Approximately 7.8% of the sample is in the top ten clones.

At the junction V is shortened by 2 bases and J by 4 bases, with 7 bases in between. Including the terminal cysteine and phenylalanine, the CDR3 comprises 12 residues. Only CDR3 DNA is held: 36 bases, read in frame from base 1. CDR1 and CDR2 are read off the germline V gene (reference sequence) as GTSNPN and SVGIG. Broad study findings and their caveats: When HLA alleles, especially DR and DQ, strongly co-occurred, TCR associations were difficult to assign to individual alleles. Most TCR sequences were seen in very few donors, while some public TCRs were found in many individuals. A later analysis found that most CMV-associated TCR beta chains appeared HLA-restricted, with HLA associations seemingly driven largely by CMV exposure. Three of the identified cytomegalovirus-associated TCR beta chains were confirmed in vitro to be specific for cytomegalovirus antigens. At a false discovery rate of 0.05, a later analysis linked approximately 18,000 TCR beta sequences to specific HLA alleles. CMV serostatus was the only immune exposure information available for the cohort. A group of highly shared sequence variants was considered likely to be a technical artifact of the sequencing pipeline. It was suggested by the authors that the approach could potentially be generalized to other disease states and immunological phenotypes. Some IMGT-functional V segments, including TRBV6-2 and TRBV6-3, could not be distinguished by the 87-base-pair reads and were therefore excluded. Linkage disequilibrium might explain the correlated functional status among segregating V segments, but an unknown experimental factor could not be ruled out. A further reported finding was that TCR beta sequences accurately predicted the HLA-A and HLA-B alleles for most subjects in the first cohort. In a later analysis, HLA-associated TCR beta chains were found to be more clonally expanded and to have lower generation probabilities than equally common non-associated chains. Because HLA typing was missing for some donors at each locus, association tests included only the typed subset. Because counts were too low, roughly 16 rarely observed V segments, including chromosome 9 orphons, were left out of the earlier analysis of about 500 of the donors. An association between a missense DCLRE1C variant and V-gene and J-gene trimming of TCR beta chains was found in a later genetic analysis and replicated in an independent cohort. A later analysis reported that several top co-occurrence clusters appeared linked to parvovirus B19, influenza, CMV and Epstein-Barr virus. The presence/absence analyses assumed that sequencing depth was roughly uniform across donors, and that assumption may not be true. The classifier was reported to diagnose cytomegalovirus status with high specificity and sensitivity in both the original and validation cohorts. A total of about 150 TCR beta chains were listed by the study as associated with cytomegalovirus. In an earlier analysis of about 600 of the donors, most TCR beta V segments appeared in productive rearrangements about 87% or about 30% of the time, broadly matching IMGT annotations. The cohort was sequenced for TCR beta chains only, and without alpha or paired-chain data the features that could be detected were limited. According to a later genetic analysis, donors in an Asian-associated ancestry cluster had fewer N-insertions in productive TCRs than the approximately 630-donor mean. A later analysis found that TCR association rates varied across HLA loci, with DRB1 alleles showing the most associated TCRs and HLA-C alleles the fewest.

Input material: PBMCs. The chain is made from TRBV30 and TRBJ2-3; confidence is insufficient to name the D gene. The sequence derives from a male donor in good health and CMV-seronegative. The nucleotide sequence is given as TGTGCCTGGAGTCCTGGCCCAGATACGCAGTATTTT. It specifies CAWSPGPDTQYF.